The sequence of this T cell receptor (beta chain) was determined in a study of blood T cell repertoires in COVID-19. Background on the study: Sites in the United States, Italy and Spain provided acute and convalescent COVID-19 samples. Sample material is recorded as cDNA or gDNA derived from T cells, B-cell-depleted T cells, or PBMCs.

TCRdb's copy holds only in-frame clones and misses some; the assay was immunoSEQ multiplex PCR. This sample has some 68,000 clones, with approximately 88% found just once. This CDR3 has 12 amino acids. CDR1 and CDR2 (germline): MGHRA, YSYEKL. V was clipped by 0 bases and J by 9 bases, with 6 bases between them. This clone was seen more than once but under ten times. The chain employs TRBV4-1 and TRBJ1-3; D unclear. This TCR was recovered from a human donor in a cohort sampled during active COVID-19. The specimen sequenced was peripheral blood. This chain's CDR3 is CASSQDAGTIYF. CDR3 in DNA: TGCGCCAGCAGCCAAGATGCGGGCACCATATATTTT.